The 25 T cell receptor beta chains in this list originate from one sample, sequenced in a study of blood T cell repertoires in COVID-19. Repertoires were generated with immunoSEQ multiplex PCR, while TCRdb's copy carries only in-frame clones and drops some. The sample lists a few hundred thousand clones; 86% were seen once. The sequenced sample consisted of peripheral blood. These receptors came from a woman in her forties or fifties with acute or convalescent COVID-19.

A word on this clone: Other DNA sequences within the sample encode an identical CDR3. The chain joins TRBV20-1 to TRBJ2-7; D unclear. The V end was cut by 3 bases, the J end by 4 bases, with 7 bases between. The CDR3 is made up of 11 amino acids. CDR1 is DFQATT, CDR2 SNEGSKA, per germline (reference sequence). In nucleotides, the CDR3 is TGCAGTGCTAGTCCGGGTTACGAGCAGTACTTC. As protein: CSASPGYEQYF.

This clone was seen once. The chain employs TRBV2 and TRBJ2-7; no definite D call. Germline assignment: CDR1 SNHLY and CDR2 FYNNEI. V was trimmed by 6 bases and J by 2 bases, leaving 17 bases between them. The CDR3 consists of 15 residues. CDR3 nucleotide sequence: TGTGCCAGCAGCGCCGTTAAAGTAACGGCCTACGAGCAGTACTTC. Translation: CASSAVKVTAYEQYF.

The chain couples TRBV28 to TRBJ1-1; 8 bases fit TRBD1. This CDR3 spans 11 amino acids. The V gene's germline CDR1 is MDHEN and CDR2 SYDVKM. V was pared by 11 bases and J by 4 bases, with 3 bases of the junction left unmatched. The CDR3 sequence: CASQGATEAFF. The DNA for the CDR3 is TGTGCCTCTCAGGGGGCCACTGAAGCTTTCTTT.

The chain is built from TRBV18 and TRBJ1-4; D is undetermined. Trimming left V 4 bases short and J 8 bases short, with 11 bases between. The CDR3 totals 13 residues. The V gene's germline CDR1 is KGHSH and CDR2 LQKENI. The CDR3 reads CASSQRTGEKLFF. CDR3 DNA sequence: TGTGCCAGCTCACAAAGGACGGGGGAAAAACTGTTTTTT.

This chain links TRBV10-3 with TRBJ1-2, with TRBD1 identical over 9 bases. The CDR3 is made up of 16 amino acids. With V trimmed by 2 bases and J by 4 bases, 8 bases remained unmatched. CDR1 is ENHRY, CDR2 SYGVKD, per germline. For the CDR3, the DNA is TGTGCCATCAGTGAGCCGGGACAGGGAAGATTCTATGGCTACACCTTC. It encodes CAISEPGQGRFYGYTF.

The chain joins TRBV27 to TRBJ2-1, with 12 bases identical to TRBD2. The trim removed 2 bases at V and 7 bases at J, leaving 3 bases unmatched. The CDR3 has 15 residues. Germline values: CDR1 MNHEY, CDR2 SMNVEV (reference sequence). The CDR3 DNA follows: TGTGCCAGCAGTTTAAGGACTAGCGGGAAGAATGAGCAGTTCTTC. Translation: CASSLRTSGKNEQFF.

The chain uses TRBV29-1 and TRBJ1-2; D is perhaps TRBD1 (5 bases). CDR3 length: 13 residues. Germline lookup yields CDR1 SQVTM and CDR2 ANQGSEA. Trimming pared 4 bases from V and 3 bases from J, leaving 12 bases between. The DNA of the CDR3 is TGCAGCGTTGTTAGGCAGGGCGACTATGGCTACACCTTC. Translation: CSVVRQGDYGYTF.

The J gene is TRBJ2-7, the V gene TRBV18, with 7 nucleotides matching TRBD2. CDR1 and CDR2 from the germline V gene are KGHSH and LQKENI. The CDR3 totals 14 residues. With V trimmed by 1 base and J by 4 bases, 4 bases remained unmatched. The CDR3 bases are TGTGCCAGCTCACCACGGGACTACCCTTACGAGCAGTACTTC. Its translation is CASSPRDYPYEQYF.

For the CDR3, the DNA is TGTGCCAGCAGTTCTCGGTCGCCCGGTCAGCCCCAGCATTTT. Translated, it gives CASSSRSPGQPQHF. The chain links TRBV27 to TRBJ1-5; D is uncertain. Germline V gene sequence: CDR1 MNHEY, CDR2 SMNVEV (reference sequence). The V end lost 4 bases, the J end lost 6 bases, and 13 bases lay between the germline ends. The CDR3 is 14 residues long.

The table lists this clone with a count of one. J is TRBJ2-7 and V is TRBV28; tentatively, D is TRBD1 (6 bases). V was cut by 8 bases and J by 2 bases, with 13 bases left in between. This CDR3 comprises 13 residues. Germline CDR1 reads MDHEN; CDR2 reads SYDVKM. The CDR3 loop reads CASGLQGPYEQYF. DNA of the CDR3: TGTGCCAGCGGCCTACAGGGCCCCTACGAGCAGTACTTC.

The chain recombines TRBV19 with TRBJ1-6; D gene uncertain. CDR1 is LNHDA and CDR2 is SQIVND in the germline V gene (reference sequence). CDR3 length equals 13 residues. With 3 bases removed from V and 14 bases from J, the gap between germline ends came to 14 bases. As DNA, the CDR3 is TGTGCCAGTAGTATCGGTGGGGAGAGGACCCTCCACTTT. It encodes CASSIGGERTLHF.

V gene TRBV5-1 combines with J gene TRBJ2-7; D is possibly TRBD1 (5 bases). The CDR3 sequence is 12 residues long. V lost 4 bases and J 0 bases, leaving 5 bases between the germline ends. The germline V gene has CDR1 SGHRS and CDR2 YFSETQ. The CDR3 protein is CASSGASYEQYF. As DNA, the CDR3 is TGCGCCAGCAGCGGGGCCTCCTACGAGCAGTACTTC.

CDR3 sequence: CASSKMGGLLDEQYF. For the CDR3, the DNA is TGTGCCAGCAGCAAAATGGGGGGTCTTCTTGACGAGCAGTACTTC. The chain is built from TRBV6-2 or TRBV6-3 and TRBJ2-7; weak D call: TRBD2 (6 bases). The germline V gene encodes CDR1 MNHEY and CDR2 SVGEGT. Trimming left V 6 bases short and J 5 bases short, with 20 bases between. The CDR3 contains 15 residues.

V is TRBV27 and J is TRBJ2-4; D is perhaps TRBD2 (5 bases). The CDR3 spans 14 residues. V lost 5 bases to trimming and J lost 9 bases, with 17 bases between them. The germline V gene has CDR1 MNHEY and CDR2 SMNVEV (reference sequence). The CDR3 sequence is CASSPAPGVGIQYF. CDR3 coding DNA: TGTGCCAGCAGTCCCGCCCCCGGGGTAGGCATTCAGTACTTC.

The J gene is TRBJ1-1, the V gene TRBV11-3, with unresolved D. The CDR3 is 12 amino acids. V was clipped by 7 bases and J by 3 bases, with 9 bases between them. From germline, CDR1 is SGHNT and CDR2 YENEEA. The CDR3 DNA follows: TGTGCCAGCAACCACCTATACACTGAAGCTTTCTTT. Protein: CASNHLYTEAFF.

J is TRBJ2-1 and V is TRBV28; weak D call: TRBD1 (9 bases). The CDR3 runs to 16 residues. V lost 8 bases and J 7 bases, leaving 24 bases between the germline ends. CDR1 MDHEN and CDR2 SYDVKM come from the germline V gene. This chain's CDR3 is CASQGQGVPSGNEQFF. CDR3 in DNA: TGTGCCAGCCAGGGACAGGGAGTCCCTAGCGGGAATGAGCAGTTCTTC.

The DNA for the CDR3 is TGTGCCAGCAGCCCCGGGACTAGCGGGAGGGCCGTCACAGATACGCAGTATTTT. This sequence encodes CASSPGTSGRAVTDTQYF. The chain carries TRBV5-4 and TRBJ2-3, with 16 bases aligning to TRBD2. CDR1 is SGHNT and CDR2 is YYREEE in the germline V gene (reference sequence). This CDR3 spans 18 amino acids. V dropped 4 bases and J dropped 2; count of bases not matched to a gene: 7.

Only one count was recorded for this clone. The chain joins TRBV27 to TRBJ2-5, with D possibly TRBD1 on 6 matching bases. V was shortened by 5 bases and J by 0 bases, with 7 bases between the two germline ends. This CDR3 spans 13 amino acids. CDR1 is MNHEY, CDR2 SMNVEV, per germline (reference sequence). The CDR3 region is CASSGQYQETQYF. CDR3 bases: TGTGCCAGCAGTGGACAGTACCAAGAGACCCAGTACTTC.

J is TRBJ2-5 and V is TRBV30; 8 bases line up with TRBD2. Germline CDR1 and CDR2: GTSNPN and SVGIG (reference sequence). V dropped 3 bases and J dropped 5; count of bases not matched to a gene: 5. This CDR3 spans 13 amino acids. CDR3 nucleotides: TGTGCCTGGAGGGGGACGGGGGGGGAGACCCAGTACTTC. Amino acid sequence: CAWRGTGGETQYF.

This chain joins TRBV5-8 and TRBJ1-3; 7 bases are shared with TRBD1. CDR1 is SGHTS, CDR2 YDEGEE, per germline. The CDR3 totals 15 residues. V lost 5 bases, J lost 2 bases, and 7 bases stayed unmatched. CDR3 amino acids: CASRGYRGAGNTIYF. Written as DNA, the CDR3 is TGTGCCAGCAGGGGGTACAGGGGAGCTGGAAACACCATATATTTT.

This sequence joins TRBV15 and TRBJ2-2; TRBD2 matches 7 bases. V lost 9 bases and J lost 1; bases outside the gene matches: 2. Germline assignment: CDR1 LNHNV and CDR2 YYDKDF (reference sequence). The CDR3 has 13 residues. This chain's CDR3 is CATREKNTGELFF. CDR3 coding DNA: TGTGCCACGCGGGAGAAGAACACCGGGGAGCTGTTTTTT.

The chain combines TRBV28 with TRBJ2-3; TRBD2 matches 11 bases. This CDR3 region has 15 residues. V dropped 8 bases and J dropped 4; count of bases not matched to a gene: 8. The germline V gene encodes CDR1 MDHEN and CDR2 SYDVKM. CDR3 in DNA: TGTGCCAGCCTAAGCCTAGCGGGAGGCCCAGATACGCAGTATTTT. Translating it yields CASLSLAGGPDTQYF.

The CDR3 loop reads CASSITGSYNEQFF. The CDR3 DNA reads as TGTGCCAGCAGCATCACGGGCTCCTACAATGAGCAGTTCTTC. The chain has TRBV9 and TRBJ2-1; no reliable D call. The CDR3 totals 14 residues. In germline, CDR1 is SGDLS, CDR2 YYNGEE. The V and J ends lost 4 bases and 0 bases respectively, with 8 bases between them. The whole variable domain, filled in from reference TRBV9 and TRBJ2-1, reads DSGVTQTPKHLITATGQRVTLRCSPRSGDLSVYWYQQSLDQGLQFLIQYYNGEERAKGNILERFSAQQFPDLHSELNLSSLELGDSALYFCASSITGSYNEQFFGPGTRLTVL.

Here the CDR3 reads CASSPERGGYTF. DNA for the CDR3: TGTGCCAGCAGCCCCGAACGGGGTGGCTACACCTTC. J is TRBJ1-2 and V is TRBV4-2, with D uncertain. Trimming stripped 4 bases from V and 7 bases from J, with 10 bases between. This CDR3 region has 12 residues. Germline V CDR1 and CDR2: LGHNA, YNFKEQ.

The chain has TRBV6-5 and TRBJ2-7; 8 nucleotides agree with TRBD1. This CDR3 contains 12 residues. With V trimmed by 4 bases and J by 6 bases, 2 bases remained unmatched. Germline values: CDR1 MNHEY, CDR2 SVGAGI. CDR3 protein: CASSWTGSEQYF. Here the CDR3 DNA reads TGTGCCAGCAGTTGGACAGGGAGCGAGCAGTACTTC.